This paragraph covers one T cell receptor (beta chain) sequence. Its antigen is not identified. Looked up from germline, CDR1 is SQVTM and CDR2 is ANQGSEA. V gave up 4 bases and J gave up 7 bases, with 11 bases separating them. The CDR3 contains 12 residues. The data originate from a study of T cell repertoires in cytomegalovirus infection. Study overall: Public TCR beta signatures were indicative of both CMV infection and a matching HLA type.

TCRdb processed the reads anew with MiXCR; each CDR3 protein has one entry. The data contain about 680,000 distinct CDR3 sequences, roughly 26% of them seen just once; the ten biggest clones take up 6.5% to 10%. Study findings and constraints: HLA-C-restricted, CMV-specific TCR beta clonotypes were dominant ex vivo. Individuals carrying CMV plus the relevant HLA were identified by cumulative frequency of public TCR beta families.

What was sequenced was CD8+ T cells from PBMCs. This TCR was recovered from a human donor in good health (CMV status not recorded). Some clones in this sample may be carry-over from other donors' samples. The V gene is TRBV29-1, the J gene TRBJ2-1; possibly TRBD1 for D (5 bases). The CDR3 loop is CSVAAGRNEQFF. In nucleotides, the CDR3 is TGCAGCGTTGCGGCAGGGCGGAATGAGCAGTTCTTC.